The 30 T cell receptor beta chains in this list originate from one sample, sequenced in a study of blood T cell repertoires in COVID-19. Repertoires were generated with immunoSEQ multiplex PCR, while TCRdb's copy carries only in-frame clones and drops some. Here the sample spans approximately 150,000 clones, 84% being singletons. Specimen: peripheral blood. These receptors all come from an elderly woman with acute or convalescent COVID-19.

This clone came up once. V is TRBV19 and J is TRBJ2-3; D not resolved. The germline V gene has CDR1 LNHDA and CDR2 SQIVND (reference sequence). The CDR3 sequence is 14 residues long. V dropped 4 bases and J dropped 5 bases, with 13 bases sitting between them. Here the CDR3 DNA reads TGTGCCAGTAGTACCCCCGCCCGACAAGATACGCAGTATTTT. Encoded protein: CASSTPARQDTQYF.

The V call is TRBV19, the J call TRBJ2-5, with 15 bases that match TRBD2. The germline V gene encodes CDR1 LNHDA and CDR2 SQIVND (reference sequence). There are 16 residues in the CDR3. J gave up 4 bases and V 3 bases, and 3 bases lay outside the gene matches. The CDR3 DNA reads as TGTGCCAGTAGTATCCGGGGACTAGCGGGGGGAGAGACCCAGTACTTC. This codes for CASSIRGLAGGETQYF.

This chain uses TRBV5-8 with TRBJ2-7; 8 bases agree with TRBD2. The J segment lost 3 bases and the V segment lost 1 base, leaving 9 bases of the junction unmatched. The CDR3 is made up of 16 amino acids. Looked up from germline, CDR1 is SGHTS and CDR2 is YDEGEE. The CDR3 spells CASSLLRLARNYEQYF. CDR3 bases: TGTGCCAGCAGCTTGCTTCGACTAGCGAGAAACTACGAGCAGTACTTC.

The rearrangement links TRBV5-4 to TRBJ1-2; TRBD1 matches 12 bases. The CDR3 sequence is 15 residues long. Looked up from germline, CDR1 is SGHNT and CDR2 is YYREEE (reference sequence). Losses at the gene ends were 5 bases for V and 2 bases for J; bases not matched to a gene: 4. In DNA, the CDR3 is TGTGCCAGCAGACGGGACAGGGGGCTCAACTATGGCTACACCTTC. Encoded protein: CASRRDRGLNYGYTF.

A single count supports this clone. The V gene is TRBV7-2, the J gene TRBJ2-7; TRBD2 matches at 16 bases. With 4 bases clipped from V and 7 bases from J, the junction kept 13 bases outside the gene matches. Germline CDR1 SGHTA, CDR2 FQGNSA. The CDR3 runs 18 residues. CDR3 amino acids: CASSSSGLAGGGAKEQYF. For the CDR3, the DNA is TGTGCCAGCAGCTCCTCGGGACTAGCGGGAGGGGGGGCTAAGGAGCAGTACTTC.

This clone occurred once. The rearrangement links TRBV3-1 (or the pseudogene TRBV3-2) to TRBJ2-5; a weak D match, TRBD1 (5 bases). V was clipped by 4 bases and J by 5 bases, with 11 bases between them. The CDR3 is 13 amino acids. The germline gives CDR1 LGHDT, CDR2 YNNKEL (reference sequence). In nucleotides, the CDR3 is TGTGCCAGCAGCCGAGGACAAGGGGAGACCCAGTACTTC. Amino acids: CASSRGQGETQYF.

V usage is TRBV7-2 and J usage is TRBJ1-2; 10 nucleotides line up with TRBD1. The germline CDR1 and CDR2 sequences are SGHTA and FQGNSA. CDR3 length: 17 amino acids. Trimming cost V 1 base and J 3 bases; bases outside gene matches: 8. The DNA of the CDR3 is TGTGCCAGCAGCTTAGAACTTGACGGGACAGGGGACTATGGCTACACCTTC. Translated: CASSLELDGTGDYGYTF.

This clone has more than one count but fewer than ten. This sequence joins TRBV11-2 and TRBJ1-6, with D maybe TRBD1 (6 bases). Trimming took off 2 bases at V and 6 bases at J, with 11 bases between the two ends. The CDR3 loop spans 15 amino acids. Germline V gives CDR1 SGHAT, CDR2 FQNNGV. CDR3 sequence (DNA): TGTGCCAGCAGCTTATCAGGACAGATTAATTCACCCCTCCACTTT. It yields the protein CASSLSGQINSPLHF.

The genes are TRBV6-4 and TRBJ2-1, with 10 bases that match TRBD1. The CDR3 sequence is 13 residues long. Germline trimming cut 10 bases from V and 6 bases from J; bases unmatched to any gene: 6. The V gene's germline CDR1 is MRHNA and CDR2 SNTAGT. The CDR3 protein is CATPGQGCNEQFF. For the CDR3, the DNA is TGTGCCACTCCGGGACAGGGGTGCAATGAGCAGTTCTTC.

The V gene is TRBV7-6, the J gene TRBJ2-7; 7 bases map to TRBD2. The CDR3 extends over 18 amino acids. The germline gives CDR1 SGHVS, CDR2 FNYEAQ. V lost 2 bases, J lost 4 bases, and 17 bases stayed unmatched. CDR3 nucleotides: TGTGCCAGCAGCTTATTTTCGGCCTCGTGGCAGGGAGGGTACGAGCAGTACTTC. This encodes CASSLFSASWQGGYEQYF.

The gene calls are TRBV19 and TRBJ1-5; no definite D call. The CDR3 has 16 amino acids. V lost 7 bases and J 4 bases, leaving 20 bases between the germline ends. CDR1 and CDR2 from the germline V gene are LNHDA and SQIVND (reference sequence). The CDR3 region has the DNA TGTGCCAGTACCCCCCGATTCAGCAGGTGGAATCAGCCCCAGCATTTT. Protein: CASTPRFSRWNQPQHF.

This clone was picked up one time. This chain uses TRBV15 with TRBJ1-4; tentative D call: TRBD1 (6 bases). There are 15 residues in the CDR3. CDR1 and CDR2 from the germline V gene are LNHNV and YYDKDF (reference sequence). V lost 0 bases to trimming and J lost 8 bases, with 13 bases between them. CDR3 coding DNA: TGTGCCACCAGCAGAGACGGACAGATGAGGGAAAAACTGTTTTTT. It translates to CATSRDGQMREKLFF.

V gene TRBV2 combines with J gene TRBJ1-2; TRBD1 might be the D (5 bases). This CDR3 has 12 residues. Trimming left V 7 bases short and J 8 bases short, with 14 bases between. CDR1 and CDR2 from the germline V gene are SNHLY and FYNNEI. The CDR3 reads CASTGRRGGYTF. As DNA, the CDR3 is TGTGCCAGCACCGGCCGACGGGGGGGCTACACCTTC.

CDR3 DNA sequence: TGTGCCAGCAGTCCAAGACAGGTGGCAGGGACTAACTATGGCTACACCTTC. Translating it yields CASSPRQVAGTNYGYTF. V gene TRBV6-6 combines with J gene TRBJ1-2; D might be TRBD1 (6 bases). The germline CDR1 and CDR2 sequences are MNHNY and SVGAGI (reference sequence). Trimming shortened V by 5 bases and J by 0 bases, and 19 bases separated the two germline ends. The CDR3 consists of 17 residues.

Worth noting for this clone: One end of the junction varies from germline; a read error may be responsible. This chain links TRBV5-6 with TRBJ1-5, with D tentatively TRBD1 (5 bases). The CDR3 loop spans 12 amino acids. CDR1 and CDR2 from the germline V gene are SGHDT and YYEEEE. CDR3 nucleotides: TGTGCCAGCAGCTCAGGGAATCGGCCCCAGCATTTT. This encodes CASSSGNRPQHF. Looking up the rest from reference TRBV5-6 and TRBJ1-5 gives the full variable domain: DAGVTQSPTHLIKTRGQQVTLRCSPKSGHDTVSWYQQALGQGPQFIFQYYEEEERQRGNFPDRFSGHQFPNYSSELNVNALLLGDSALYLCASSSGNRPQHFGDGTRLSIL.

The gene calls are TRBV5-1 and TRBJ2-3; D possibly corresponds to TRBD1 (5 bases). The CDR3 covers 13 residues. Germline CDR1 SGHRS, CDR2 YFSETQ. Trimming took off 4 bases at V and 4 bases at J, with 10 bases between the two ends. The CDR3 DNA follows: TGCGCCAGCAGCGCAACAGGTTCAGATACGCAGTATTTT. It specifies CASSATGSDTQYF.

V gene TRBV29-1 combines with J gene TRBJ2-1; TRBD2 matches at 7 bases. V shed 4 bases, J shed 6 bases, and the junction held 6 bases outside the gene matches. Germline V gives CDR1 SQVTM, CDR2 ANQGSEA. The CDR3 is 13 amino acids. The CDR3 nucleotides are TGCAGCGTTGGGGGGGGTTTTCCCAATGAGCAGTTCTTC. Translated: CSVGGGFPNEQFF.

The chain links TRBV12-3 or TRBV12-4 to TRBJ2-1, with TRBD2 identical over 11 bases. The length of the CDR3 is 12 residues. V shed 6 bases, J shed 12 bases, and the junction held 4 bases outside the gene matches. The CDR3 loop reads CASRGTSGGQFF. DNA of the CDR3: TGTGCCAGCAGAGGGACTAGCGGAGGGCAGTTCTTC.

In the case of this clone: No DNA is shown, since the ends of the CDR3 on it are uncertain; the CDR3 is the one TCRdb lists. The chain couples TRBV2 to TRBJ1-5; the listed D gene, TRBD1, was not tested against the DNA. Germline V gene lookup returns CDR1 SNHLY and CDR2 FYNNEI. The CDR3 is 16 amino acids in total, end residues counted. CDR3: CASILDISYSNQPQHF.

This clone has just a few counts. The rearrangement uses TRBV5-1 and TRBJ1-2, with 7 bases that match TRBD1. J gave up 8 bases and V 7 bases, and 11 bases lay outside the gene matches. The CDR3 runs to 13 residues. Germline V lookup: CDR1 SGHRS, CDR2 YFSETQ. CDR3 loop: CASGDRVADGYTF. The CDR3 DNA is TGCGCCAGCGGAGACAGGGTGGCAGACGGCTACACCTTC.

This clone was seen once. In nucleotides, the CDR3 is TGTGCCAGCTCACTATCACCGGGACATATCGACGAGCAGTACTTC. Translating it yields CASSLSPGHIDEQYF. V is TRBV18 and J is TRBJ2-7, with a possible D match to TRBD1 (6 bases). Germline CDR1 reads KGHSH; CDR2 reads LQKENI. This CDR3 contains 15 residues. V was shortened by 4 bases and J by 5 bases, with 18 bases between the two germline ends.

The chain couples TRBV18 to TRBJ2-2; 10 nucleotides agree with TRBD2. Trimming took 8 bases from V and 0 from J; bases not matched to a gene: 6. Germline V CDR1 and CDR2: KGHSH, LQKENI. The CDR3 is 16 residues long. The CDR3 region has the DNA TGTGCCAGCAAGCGGGAGGGAAATACGAACACCGGGGAGCTGTTTTTT. Residues: CASKREGNTNTGELFF.

This chain joins TRBV10-3 and TRBJ1-1; no clear D gene. Trimming took off 7 bases at V and 1 base at J, with 16 bases between the two ends. The germline V gene has CDR1 ENHRY and CDR2 SYGVKD. This CDR3 has 15 residues. DNA of the CDR3: TGTGCCATCACCGAGACGGGAAGGAGGAACACTGAAGCTTTCTTT. Translating it yields CAITETGRRNTEAFF.

The chain is built from TRBV7-6 and TRBJ2-1; 14 nucleotides align to TRBD2. Germline CDR1 is SGHVS and CDR2 is FNYEAQ. V lost 1 base and J lost 8; bases outside the gene matches: 4. This CDR3 is 16 amino acids long. The CDR3 protein is CASSLVGTSGSDEQFF. The CDR3, as DNA: TGTGCCAGCAGCTTAGTCGGGACTAGCGGGAGCGATGAGCAGTTCTTC.

The rearrangement joins TRBV19 to TRBJ1-2; D remains unclear. The CDR3 has 15 amino acids. V shed 7 bases and J shed 4 bases, with 19 bases lying between them. Germline V lookup: CDR1 LNHDA, CDR2 SQIVND (reference sequence). CDR3 amino acids: CASTPAGVGGYGYTF. CDR3 coding DNA: TGTGCCAGTACCCCCGCGGGCGTCGGCGGCTATGGCTACACCTTC. The full variable domain, completed using reference TRBV19 and TRBJ1-2, is DGGITQSPKYLFRKEGQNVTLSCEQNLNHDAMYWYRQDPGQGLRLIYYSQIVNDFQKGDIAEGYSVSREKKESFPLTVTSAQKNPTAFYLCASTPAGVGGYGYTFGSGTRLTVV.

In this sample, this clone turned up once. The rearrangement uses TRBV29-1 and TRBJ2-3; the match to TRBD1 covers 8 bases. Losses at the gene ends were 1 base for V and 1 base for J; bases not matched to a gene: 7. The germline gives CDR1 SQVTM, CDR2 ANQGSEA. The CDR3 covers 16 residues. The CDR3 reads CSVEAQGQGGTDTQYF. As DNA, the CDR3 is TGCAGCGTTGAAGCGCAAGGACAGGGAGGCACAGATACGCAGTATTTT.

This clone was detected only a few times. This chain connects TRBV4-3 to TRBJ1-6; TRBD1 might be the D (6 bases). CDR3 length: 13 amino acids. Germline V lookup: CDR1 LGHNA, CDR2 YSLEER. The V end was cut by 4 bases, the J end by 7 bases, with 8 bases between. The CDR3 nucleotides read TGCGCCAGCAGCCGGGACATAAATTCACCCCTCCACTTT. The encoded protein is CASSRDINSPLHF.

In its sample, this clone was seen once. V is TRBV7-7 and J is TRBJ2-3, with 9 positions matching TRBD1. The V and J ends lost 6 bases and 3 bases, in that order; junction bases with no gene match: 7. The CDR3 consists of 15 residues. CDR1 and CDR2 (germline): SSHAT, FNYEAQ (reference sequence). CDR3 DNA sequence: TGTGCCAGCAGTCAGGACAGGGGAGGGACAGATACGCAGTATTTT. As protein: CASSQDRGGTDTQYF.

The V and J genes are TRBV18 and TRBJ2-3; tentative D call: TRBD2 (6 bases). Germline V CDR1 and CDR2: KGHSH, LQKENI. The V gene lost 1 base and the J gene lost 0 bases, with 11 bases spanning the gap. The CDR3 length is 16 residues. Here the CDR3 reads CASSPLTGGSTDTQYF. The DNA of the CDR3 is TGTGCCAGCTCACCACTTACCGGGGGAAGCACAGATACGCAGTATTTT.

This chain links TRBV5-1 with TRBJ2-7, with D possibly TRBD1 on 5 matching bases. V lost 0 bases and J lost 4, with 14 bases in between. The CDR3 is 15 residues long. The germline gives CDR1 SGHRS, CDR2 YFSETQ. In nucleotides, the CDR3 is TGCGCCAGCAGCTTGGTTGCGACAGAGACTTACGAGCAGTACTTC. This codes for CASSLVATETYEQYF.